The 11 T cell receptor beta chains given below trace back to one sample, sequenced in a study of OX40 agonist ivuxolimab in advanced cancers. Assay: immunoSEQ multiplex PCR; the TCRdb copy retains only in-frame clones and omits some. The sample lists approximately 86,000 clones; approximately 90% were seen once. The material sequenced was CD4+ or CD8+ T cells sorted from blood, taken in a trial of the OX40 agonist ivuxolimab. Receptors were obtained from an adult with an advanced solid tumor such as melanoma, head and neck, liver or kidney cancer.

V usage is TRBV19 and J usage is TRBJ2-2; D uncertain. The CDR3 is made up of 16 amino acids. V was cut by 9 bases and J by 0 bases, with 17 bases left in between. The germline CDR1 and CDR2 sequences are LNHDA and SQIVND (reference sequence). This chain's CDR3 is CASKNPGYANTGELFF. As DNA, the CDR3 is TGTGCCAGCAAAAATCCGGGTTACGCGAACACCGGGGAGCTGTTTTTT.

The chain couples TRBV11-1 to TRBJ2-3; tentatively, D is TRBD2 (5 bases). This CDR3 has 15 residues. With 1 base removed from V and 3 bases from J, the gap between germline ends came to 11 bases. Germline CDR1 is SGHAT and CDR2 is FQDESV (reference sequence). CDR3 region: CASSLGGDPTDTQYF. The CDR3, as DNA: TGTGCCAGCAGCTTAGGGGGAGATCCTACAGATACGCAGTATTTT.

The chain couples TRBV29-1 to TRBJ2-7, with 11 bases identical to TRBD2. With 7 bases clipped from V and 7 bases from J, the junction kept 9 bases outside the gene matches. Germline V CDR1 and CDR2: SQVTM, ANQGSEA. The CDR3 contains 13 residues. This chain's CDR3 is CSALAGGLGEQYF. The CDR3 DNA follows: TGCAGCGCCTTAGCGGGAGGGCTAGGAGAGCAGTACTTC.

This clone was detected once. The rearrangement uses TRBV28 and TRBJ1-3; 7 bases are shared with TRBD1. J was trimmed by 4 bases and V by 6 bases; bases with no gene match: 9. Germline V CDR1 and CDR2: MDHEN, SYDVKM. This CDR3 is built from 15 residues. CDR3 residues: CASSQGQTSGNTIYF. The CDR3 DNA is TGTGCCAGCAGCCAGGGACAGACGTCGGGAAACACCATATATTTT.

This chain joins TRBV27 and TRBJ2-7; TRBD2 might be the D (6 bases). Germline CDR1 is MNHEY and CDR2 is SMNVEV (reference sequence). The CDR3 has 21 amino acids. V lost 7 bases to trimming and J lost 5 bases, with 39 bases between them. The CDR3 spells CASTTPRRARLIVGPRHEQYF. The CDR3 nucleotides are TGTGCCAGCACTACTCCTCGGAGGGCCCGGCTCATAGTGGGCCCTCGCCACGAGCAGTACTTC.

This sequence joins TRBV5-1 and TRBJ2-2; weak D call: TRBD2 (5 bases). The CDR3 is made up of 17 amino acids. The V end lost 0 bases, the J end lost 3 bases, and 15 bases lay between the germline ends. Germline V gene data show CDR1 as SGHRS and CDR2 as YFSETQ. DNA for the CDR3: TGCGCCAGCAGCTTGGTTGGGAGCGCCCCGGACACCGGGGAGCTGTTTTTT. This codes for CASSLVGSAPDTGELFF.

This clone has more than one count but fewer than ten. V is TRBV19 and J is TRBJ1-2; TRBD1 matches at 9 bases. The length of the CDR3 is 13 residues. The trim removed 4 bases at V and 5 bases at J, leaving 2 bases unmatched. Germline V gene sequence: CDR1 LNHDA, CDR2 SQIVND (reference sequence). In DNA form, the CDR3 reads TGTGCCAGTAGTACAGGGACAGGGTATGGCTACACCTTC. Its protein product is CASSTGTGYGYTF.

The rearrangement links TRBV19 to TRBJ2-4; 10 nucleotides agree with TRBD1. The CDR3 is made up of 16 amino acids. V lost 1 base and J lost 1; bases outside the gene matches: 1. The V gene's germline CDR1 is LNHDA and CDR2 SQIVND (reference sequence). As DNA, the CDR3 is TGTGCCAGTAGTATAGCGGGACAGGGGGCCAAAAACATTCAGTACTTC. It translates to CASSIAGQGAKNIQYF.

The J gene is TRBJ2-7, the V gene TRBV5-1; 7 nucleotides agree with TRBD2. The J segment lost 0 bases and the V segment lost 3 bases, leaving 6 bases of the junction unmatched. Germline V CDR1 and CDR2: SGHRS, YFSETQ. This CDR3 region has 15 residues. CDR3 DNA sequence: TGCGCCAGCAGCTCTAGCGGCCCCCGCTCCTACGAGCAGTACTTC. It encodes CASSSSGPRSYEQYF. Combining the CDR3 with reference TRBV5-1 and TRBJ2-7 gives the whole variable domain KAGVTQTPRYLIKTRGQQVTLSCSPISGHRSVSWYQQTPGQGLQFLFEYFSETQRNKGNFPGRFSGRQFSNSRSEMNVSTLELGDSALYLCASSSSGPRSYEQYFGPGTRLTVT.

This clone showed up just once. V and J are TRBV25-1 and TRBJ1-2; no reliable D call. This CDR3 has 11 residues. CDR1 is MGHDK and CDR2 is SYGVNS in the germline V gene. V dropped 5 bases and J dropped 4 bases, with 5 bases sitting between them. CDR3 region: CASSPGYGYTF. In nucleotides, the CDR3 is TGTGCCAGCAGTCCCGGCTATGGCTACACCTTC.

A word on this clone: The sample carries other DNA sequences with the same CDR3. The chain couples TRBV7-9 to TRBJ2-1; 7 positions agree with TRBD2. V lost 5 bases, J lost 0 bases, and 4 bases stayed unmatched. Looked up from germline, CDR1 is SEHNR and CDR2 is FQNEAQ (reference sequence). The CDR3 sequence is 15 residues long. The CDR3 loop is CASSPTGGSYNEQFF. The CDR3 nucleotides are TGTGCCAGCAGCCCGACGGGGGGCTCCTACAATGAGCAGTTCTTC.